The 4 T cell receptor beta chains presented below share a single source sample, sequenced in a study of blood T cell repertoires in COVID-19. TCRdb keeps only in-frame clones here, not all; method: immunoSEQ multiplex PCR. Of more than 300,000 clones listed, 88% are singletons. The specimen sequenced was PBMCs or T cells enriched from blood (not recorded which). The receptors derive from a woman younger than 35 who had recovered from COVID-19.

This clone was recorded only once. The chain combines TRBV5-1 with TRBJ2-3; possibly TRBD2 for D (5 bases). The CDR3 loop spans 15 amino acids. Germline CDR1 and CDR2: SGHRS and YFSETQ. V lost 5 bases and J 6 bases, leaving 19 bases between the germline ends. The CDR3 DNA sequence: TGCGCCAGCAGTTACCCGGGATCCATCGGGGATACGCAGTATTTT. Its protein is CASSYPGSIGDTQYF.

This chain links TRBV7-8 with TRBJ1-5, with 7 positions matching TRBD1. The J segment lost 0 bases and the V segment lost 5 bases, leaving 19 bases of the junction unmatched. The CDR3 is 20 residues long. Per the germline V gene, CDR1 is SGHVS and CDR2 is FQNEAQ. CDR3 amino acids: CASSQEQGGPRGYSNQPQHF. CDR3 in DNA: TGTGCCAGCAGCCAAGAGCAGGGGGGCCCTCGGGGGTATAGCAATCAGCCCCAGCATTTT. The full variable domain, in which reference TRBV7-8 and TRBJ1-5 provide the parts outside the CDR3, is GAGVSQSPRYKVAKRGQDVALRCDPISGHVSLFWYQQALGQGPEFLTYFQNEAQLDKSGLPSDRFFAERPEGSVSTLKIQRTQQEDSAVYLCASSQEQGGPRGYSNQPQHFGDGTRLSIL.

This rearrangement joins TRBV27 to TRBJ2-7; D perhaps matches TRBD1 (6 bases). The germline V gene encodes CDR1 MNHEY and CDR2 SMNVEV (reference sequence). V was shortened by 7 bases and J by 2 bases, with 21 bases between the two germline ends. The CDR3 runs to 16 residues. CDR3 bases: TGTGCCAGCACCACGGCACCCGGGACAACAACCTACGAGCAGTACTTC. Translation: CASTTAPGTTTYEQYF.

In its sample, this clone was seen many times. The V gene is TRBV4-1, the J gene TRBJ1-6; TRBD1 aligns across 9 bases. Per the germline V gene, CDR1 is MGHRA and CDR2 is YSYEKL. V lost 5 bases and J lost 2; bases outside the gene matches: 10. This CDR3 spans 18 amino acids. CDR3 DNA sequence: TGCGCCAGCAGCATCCGGACAGGGGAGAGCACCTATAATTCACCCCTCCACTTT. As protein: CASSIRTGESTYNSPLHF.